This T cell receptor beta chain was retrieved from a study of a mutant IDH1 vaccine in newly diagnosed glioma. Study summary: Those enrolled had earlier been treated with radiotherapy, temozolomide, or both, mostly both.

Comments on this clone: As yet, its antigen is unknown.

Time point described: baseline, week 1 (first vaccination visit). Noted treatment: pre-vaccination baseline after standard-of-care therapy. Each of the donors came in with new WHO grade 3 or 4 astrocytomas that were IDH1-mutant and ATRX-lost. Clones were sequenced by immunoSEQ multiplex PCR, and TCRdb holds only the in-frame ones, with some missing. This sample has about 88,000 clones, with about 80% found just once. General study results and limits: Variations in leading peripheral T cell clonotypes appeared to have no connection with pseudoprogression.

The sequence was collected from a man in his forties or fifties with glioma. Some clones in this sample may be carry-over from other donors' samples. Material: PBMCs, obtained from a glioma patient treated with radiotherapy, temozolomide or both.

CDR3 sequence (DNA): TGTGCCAGTAGGATGGGACGGCTGAATCAGCCCCAGCATTTT. This sequence encodes CASRMGRLNQPQHF. J is TRBJ1-5 and V is TRBV19; D might be TRBD1 (5 bases). V was shortened by 6 bases and J by 4 bases, with 13 bases between the two germline ends. From germline, CDR1 is LNHDA and CDR2 SQIVND (reference sequence). The CDR3 loop spans 14 amino acids. Full variable domain (rest looked up from reference TRBV19 and TRBJ1-5): DGGITQSPKYLFRKEGQNVTLSCEQNLNHDAMYWYRQDPGQGLRLIYYSQIVNDFQKGDIAEGYSVSREKKESFPLTVTSAQKNPTAFYLCASRMGRLNQPQHFGDGTRLSIL.